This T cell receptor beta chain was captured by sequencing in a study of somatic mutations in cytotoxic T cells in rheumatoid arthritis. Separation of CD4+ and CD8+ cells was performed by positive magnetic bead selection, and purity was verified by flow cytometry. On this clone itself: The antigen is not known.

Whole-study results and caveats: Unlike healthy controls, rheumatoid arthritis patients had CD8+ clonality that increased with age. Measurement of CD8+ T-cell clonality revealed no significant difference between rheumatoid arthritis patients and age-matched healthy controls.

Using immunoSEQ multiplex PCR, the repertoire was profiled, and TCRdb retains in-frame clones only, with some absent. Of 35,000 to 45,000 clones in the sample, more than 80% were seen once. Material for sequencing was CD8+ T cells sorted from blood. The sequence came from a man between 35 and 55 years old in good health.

Here the CDR3 reads CASTRGREGNLGYEQYF. The DNA for the CDR3 is TGTGCCAGCACAAGGGGGCGGGAGGGTAATTTGGGTTACGAGCAGTACTTC. This chain links TRBV28 with TRBJ2-7; TRBD2 matches 9 bases. This CDR3 region has 17 residues. With V trimmed by 7 bases and J by 4 bases, 17 bases remained unmatched. Germline values: CDR1 MDHEN, CDR2 SYDVKM. Combining the CDR3 with reference TRBV28 and TRBJ2-7 gives the whole variable domain DVKVTQSSRYLVKRTGEKVFLECVQDMDHENMFWYRQDPGLGLRLIYFSYDVKMKEKGDIPEGYSVSREKKERFSLILESASTNQTSMYLCASTRGREGNLGYEQYFGPGTRLTVT.